This TCR beta chain was identified in a study of blood T cell repertoires in COVID-19. The wider study: COVID-19 samples, acute and convalescent, were from the United States, Italy and Spain. PBMCs, B-cell-depleted T cells, or T cells provided the cDNA or gDNA that made up the material.

The CDR3 is 15 amino acids. CDR1 is SGHTS and CDR2 is YDEGEE in the germline V gene. Trimming removed 4 bases at V and 2 bases at J, with 10 bases between. Study processing details: Amplification with reference gene primers provided the estimates of nucleated cell counts. Here immunoSEQ multiplex PCR was the method, and the copy in TCRdb shows in-frame clones only, minus some. For V, J and clone size, that table is used; D and trimming come from the DNA. The sample lists about 86,000 clones; roughly 88% were seen once. This chain uses TRBV5-8 with TRBJ2-6, with a weak D call TRBD1 (6 bases). The sample was peripheral blood. This TCR was sampled from a woman of 80 years or more with active or convalescent COVID-19. The DNA of the CDR3 is TGTGCCAGCAGCCGCAGGGGAACTGGGGCCAACGTCCTGACTTTC. It yields the protein CASSRRGTGANVLTF.